A selection of T cell receptor beta chains follows, all from one sample in a study of T-cell memory formation after mild COVID-19. One entry per CDR3 protein results from TCRdb running MiXCR on the 5' RACE reads. The sample has about 340,000 distinct CDR3 sequences; roughly 13% are singletons. The sample comprised PBMCs or a T cell subset sorted from them (not recorded which). Receptors originate from a man aged 18 to 29 who had mild COVID-19 (a few samples of this study predate the infection). Cell type and time point are not known. Each CDR3 is given with its conserved first and last residue. The order of the fields is CDR3 length, D gene, clone size, J gene, V gene, CDR3 protein, CDR3 DNA. A D gene is named only where the DNA matches it firmly. Clone size is given for some rows only: seen once, a few or many times, or a class if the clone is expanded.

16 TRBD2 - TRBJ2-3 TRBV4-1 CASSQEVRGVLNTQYF TGCGCCAGCAGCCAAGAGGTCCGGGGGGTATTAAATACGCAGTATTTT
15 - many TRBJ2-7 TRBV7-9 CASSSSGTDFKKQYF TGTGCCAGCAGCTCCTCCGGGACCGACTTTAAGAAGCAGTACTTC
16 - few TRBJ1-1 TRBV7-2 CASSPGTATLNTEAFF TGTGCCAGCAGCCCTGGGACCGCTACCTTGAACACTGAAGCTTTCTTT
12 - - TRBJ2-6 TRBV2 CASLSGANVLTF TGTGCCAGCCTTTCTGGGGCCAACGTCCTGACTTTC
16 TRBD2 - TRBJ2-3 TRBV7-2 CASSATSGASTDTQYF TGTGCCAGCAGCGCGACTAGCGGCGCTAGCACAGATACGCAGTATTTT
14 TRBD1 few TRBJ1-1 TRBV25-1 CASSPGGRNTEAFF TGTGCCAGCAGTCCAGGGGGACGGAACACTGAAGCTTTCTTT
14 - - TRBJ1-6 TRBV27 CASSLGVTGTPLHF TGTGCCAGCAGTTTAGGTGTTACGGGCACACCCCTCCACTTT
14 - - TRBJ2-3 TRBV6-5 CASSSRRGADTQYF TGTGCCAGCAGCTCCCGTAGGGGCGCAGATACGCAGTATTTT
17 TRBD1 - TRBJ2-2 TRBV7-2 CASSRRTGTGGTGELFF TGTGCCAGCAGCAGGCGAACCGGGACAGGGGGCACCGGGGAGCTGTTTTTT
14 - once TRBJ2-2 TRBV12-3/TRBV12-4 CASKELANTGELFF TGTGCCAGCAAAGAGCTAGCGAACACCGGGGAGCTGTTTTTT
14 - many TRBJ1-1 TRBV7-6 CASSLDEGNTEAFF TGTGCCAGCAGCTTAGATGAGGGGAACACTGAAGCTTTCTTT
13 - many TRBJ2-5 TRBV5-1 CASSLEGGETQYF TGCGCCAGCAGCTTGGAAGGGGGTGAGACCCAGTACTTC
13 TRBD1 few TRBJ1-2 TRBV20-1 CSALRDREGGYTF TGCAGTGCTCTCCGGGACAGGGAGGGTGGCTACACCTTC
16 - - TRBJ2-5 TRBV7-3 CASSPGGGGAGETQYF TGTGCCAGCAGCCCCGGAGGAGGGGGCGCGGGGGAGACCCAGTACTTC
16 - - TRBJ2-5 TRBV5-1 CASSLRLSGPQETQYF TGCGCCAGCAGCTTGAGGCTCTCGGGACCACAAGAGACCCAGTACTTC
13 TRBD2 few TRBJ2-1 TRBV4-1 CASKKGLASEQFF TGCGCCAGCAAGAAGGGACTAGCCTCTGAGCAGTTCTTC
15 - many TRBJ1-3 TRBV2 CASRRRQFSGNTIYF TGTGCCAGCAGGCGCCGACAGTTCTCTGGAAACACCATATATTTT
17 TRBD2 few TRBJ2-5 TRBV29-1 CSVEGESDGGTQETQYF TGCAGCGTTGAGGGGGAATCTGACGGGGGGACCCAAGAGACCCAGTACTTC
14 TRBD1 few TRBJ1-2 TRBV30 CAWSRDRRNYGYTF TGTGCCTGGAGTAGGGACAGGAGGAACTATGGCTACACCTTC
13 - many TRBJ1-1 TRBV6-6 CAIAPSGFAEAFF TGTGCCATAGCGCCCTCAGGGTTTGCTGAAGCTTTCTTT
11 - many TRBJ2-7 TRBV20-1 CSARDRNEQYF TGCAGTGCTAGAGATCGAAACGAGCAGTACTTC
14 - few TRBJ2-5 TRBV20-1 CSARGAVTQETQYF TGCAGTGCTAGGGGGGCAGTTACTCAAGAGACCCAGTACTTC
14 - - TRBJ2-3 TRBV4-3 CASSPGVAADTQYF TGCGCCAGCAGCCCGGGAGTCGCCGCAGATACGCAGTATTTT
17 - - TRBJ2-3 TRBV4-3 CASSQDYWGGESDTQYF TGCGCCAGCAGCCAAGATTATTGGGGGGGCGAGTCAGATACGCAGTATTTT
15 TRBD1 few TRBJ2-5 TRBV4-2 CASSGWDRTQETQYF TGTGCCAGCAGTGGATGGGACAGGACCCAAGAGACCCAGTACTTC
12 - few TRBJ2-5 TRBV6-5 CASSPRVGTQYF TGTGCCAGCAGCCCCAGGGTAGGGACCCAGTACTTC
13 - - TRBJ1-2 TRBV5-1 CASSGGQGDGYTF TGCGCCAGCAGCGGCGGTCAGGGAGATGGCTACACCTTC
14 - many TRBJ2-5 TRBV9 CASSFGTPKETQYF TGTGCCAGCAGCTTTGGGACTCCCAAAGAGACCCAGTACTTC
17 - many TRBJ2-2 TRBV4-1 CASSQEGGQPNTGELFF TGCGCCAGCAGCCAAGAAGGGGGGCAGCCCAACACCGGGGAGCTGTTTTTT
13 - - TRBJ2-5 TRBV27 CASSLYTEETQYF TGTGCCAGCAGTTTATACACGGAAGAGACCCAGTACTTC
13 TRBD1 - TRBJ1-6 TRBV7-6 CASSQGQSSPLHF TGTGCCAGCAGCCAGGGACAGTCTTCACCCCTCCACTTT
13 - - TRBJ1-6 TRBV21-1 CASSKVQRSPLHF TGTGCCAGCAGCAAAGTACAGCGCTCACCCCTCCACTTT
14 - few TRBJ1-1 TRBV6-5 CASSGTYGDSEAFF TGTGCCAGCAGCGGTACCTACGGGGACTCTGAAGCTTTCTTT
14 - - TRBJ1-2 TRBV7-9 CASSLEGGHYGYTF TGTGCCAGCAGCTTAGAGGGCGGACACTATGGCTACACCTTC
15 - many TRBJ1-1 TRBV6-5 CASSYSLDSSFEAFF TGTGCCAGCAGTTACTCTTTGGACAGCAGCTTTGAAGCTTTCTTT
18 - few TRBJ1-1 TRBV20-1 CSARDMRKEGQGYAEAFF TGCAGTGCTAGAGATATGAGGAAGGAGGGGCAGGGGTACGCTGAAGCTTTCTTT
17 - - TRBJ2-3 TRBV12-3/TRBV12-4 CASSLGKGQQRTDTQYF TGTGCCAGCAGTTTAGGGAAGGGGCAGCAGCGCACAGATACGCAGTATTTT
15 - many TRBJ1-2 TRBV5-1 CASSPDGQWNYGYTF TGCGCCAGCAGCCCGGACGGACAGTGGAACTATGGCTACACCTTC
16 - - TRBJ2-4 TRBV11-2 CASSLEPLAPKNIQYF TGTGCCAGCAGCTTAGAACCACTAGCACCCAAAAACATTCAGTACTTC
15 - few TRBJ1-1 TRBV6-2/TRBV6-3 CASTEGRGPHTEAFF TGTGCCAGCACCGAGGGAAGGGGACCCCACACTGAAGCTTTCTTT
11 - - TRBJ2-3 TRBV28 CASSETHTQYF TGTGCCAGCAGTGAAACCCATACGCAGTATTTT
18 TRBD2 few TRBJ2-4 TRBV4-1 CASSPGLAGGLAKNIQYF TGCGCCAGCAGCCCGGGACTAGCGGGGGGGTTAGCCAAAAACATTCAGTACTTC